These 8 T cell receptor beta chains came from one sample sequenced in a study of CD8 T cells in ankylosing spondylitis. TCRdb re-called the 5' RACE reads with MiXCR, one entry per CDR3 protein. Of 9,500 to 10,000 distinct CDR3 sequences in the sample, around 6% were seen once. Sequencing was done on a sample of blood, either unsorted or a sorted T cell fraction (not recorded which). These receptors all stem from a female donor with ankylosing spondylitis or in good health (not recorded which).

This clonotype was recorded many times. The chain couples TRBV9 to TRBJ2-1; TRBD1 might be the D (6 bases). CDR3 length equals 14 residues. Trimming took off 3 bases at V and 2 bases at J, with 9 bases between the two ends. CDR1 SGDLS and CDR2 YYNGEE come from the germline V gene. The DNA for the CDR3 is TGTGCCAGCAGCGGCCAGGGGACCTACAATGAGCAGTTCTTC. As protein: CASSGQGTYNEQFF. Full variable domain (missing parts from reference TRBV9 and TRBJ2-1): DSGVTQTPKHLITATGQRVTLRCSPRSGDLSVYWYQQSLDQGLQFLIQYYNGEERAKGNILERFSAQQFPDLHSELNLSSLELGDSALYFCASSGQGTYNEQFFGPGTRLTVL.

This clonotype was observed at least ten times. This rearrangement joins TRBV9 to TRBJ2-5; D is possibly TRBD1 (6 bases). Germline V CDR1 and CDR2: SGDLS, YYNGEE. Trimming stripped 4 bases from V and 2 bases from J, with 12 bases between. The CDR3 has 14 residues. CDR3 in DNA: TGTGCCAGCAGCTCGCCCGACAGGCAAGAGACCCAGTACTTC. The encoded protein is CASSSPDRQETQYF.

As concerns this clonotype: This clone may be a read error of a much larger clone one base away. V gene TRBV9 combines with J gene TRBJ2-3; possibly TRBD2 for D (7 bases). In germline, CDR1 is SGDLS, CDR2 YYNGEE. The CDR3 is 16 residues long. The V end was cut by 4 bases, the J end by 4 bases, with 19 bases between. CDR3 coding DNA: TGTGCCAGCAGCAACAACCCGGGGGGCGTGGCAGATACGCAGTATTTT. This gives the protein CASSNNPGGVADTQYF. Variable domain in full (rest from reference TRBV9 and TRBJ2-3): DSGVTQTPKHLITATGQRVTLRCSPRSGDLSVYWYQQSLDQGLQFLIQYYNGEERAKGNILERFSAQQFPDLHSELNLSSLELGDSALYFCASSNNPGGVADTQYFGPGTRLTVL.

The genes are TRBV9 and TRBJ2-3, with D perhaps matching TRBD2 (5 bases). Per the germline V gene, CDR1 is SGDLS and CDR2 is YYNGEE. The CDR3 runs 17 residues. V lost 0 bases to trimming and J lost 0 bases, with 14 bases between them. CDR3 DNA sequence: TGTGCCAGCAGCGTAGCCTCCACGGGGATGAGCACAGATACGCAGTATTTT. Encoded protein: CASSVASTGMSTDTQYF.

This clonotype counts as medium-sized. CDR3 nucleotide sequence: TGTGCCAGCAGCCTTGGAGGTGGGATGGATGAGCAGTTCTTC. Translation gives CASSLGGGMDEQFF. The V and J genes are TRBV9 and TRBJ2-1, with D possibly TRBD2 on 5 matching bases. The CDR3 contains 14 residues. V gave up 4 bases and J gave up 8 bases, with 16 bases separating them. CDR1 and CDR2 from the germline V gene are SGDLS and YYNGEE.

The chain is built from TRBV9 and TRBJ2-1; TRBD2 matches at 13 bases. Germline CDR1 SGDLS, CDR2 YYNGEE. The CDR3 is 16 residues long. Losses at the gene ends were 3 bases for V and 8 bases for J; bases not matched to a gene: 8. The CDR3 here is CASSAATSGRAHEQFF. The CDR3 DNA reads TGTGCCAGCAGCGCCGCCACTAGCGGGAGGGCCCATGAGCAGTTCTTC.

This clonotype was seen ten or more times. V gene TRBV9 combines with J gene TRBJ2-7; D may match TRBD1 or TRBD2 (5 bases each). Germline CDR1 is SGDLS and CDR2 is YYNGEE. This CDR3 has 15 amino acids. Deletions cut 2 bases from V and 0 bases from J, with 12 bases between. The CDR3 DNA is TGTGCCAGCAGCGTCGCCGGGACCAGCTCCTACGAGCAGTACTTC. Protein sequence: CASSVAGTSSYEQYF.

This clonotype was found many times. This rearrangement joins TRBV9 to TRBJ2-1; TRBD2 matches at 12 bases. This CDR3 region has 15 residues. Germline CDR1 is SGDLS and CDR2 is YYNGEE. V trimming: 4 bases; J trimming: 5 bases; junction bases outside the gene matches: 4. The CDR3 region is CASSIWTSGNNEQFF. For the CDR3, the DNA is TGTGCCAGCAGCATCTGGACTAGCGGGAACAATGAGCAGTTCTTC.